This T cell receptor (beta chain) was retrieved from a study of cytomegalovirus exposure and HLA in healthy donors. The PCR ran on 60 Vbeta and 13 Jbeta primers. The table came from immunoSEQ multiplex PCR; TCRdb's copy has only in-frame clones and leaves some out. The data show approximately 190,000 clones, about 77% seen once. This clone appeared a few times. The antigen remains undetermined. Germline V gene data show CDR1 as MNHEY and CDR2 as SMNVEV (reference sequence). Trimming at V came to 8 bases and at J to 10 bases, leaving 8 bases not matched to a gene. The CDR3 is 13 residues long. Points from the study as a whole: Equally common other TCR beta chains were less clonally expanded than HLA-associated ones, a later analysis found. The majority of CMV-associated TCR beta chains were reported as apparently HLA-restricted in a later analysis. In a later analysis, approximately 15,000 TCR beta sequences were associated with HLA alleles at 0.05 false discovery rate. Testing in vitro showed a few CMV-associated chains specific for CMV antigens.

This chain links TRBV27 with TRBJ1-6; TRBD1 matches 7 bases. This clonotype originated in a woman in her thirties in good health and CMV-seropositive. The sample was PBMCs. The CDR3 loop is CASRTGLISPLHF. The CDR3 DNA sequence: TGTGCCAGCCGGACAGGTCTTATATCACCCCTCCACTTT.